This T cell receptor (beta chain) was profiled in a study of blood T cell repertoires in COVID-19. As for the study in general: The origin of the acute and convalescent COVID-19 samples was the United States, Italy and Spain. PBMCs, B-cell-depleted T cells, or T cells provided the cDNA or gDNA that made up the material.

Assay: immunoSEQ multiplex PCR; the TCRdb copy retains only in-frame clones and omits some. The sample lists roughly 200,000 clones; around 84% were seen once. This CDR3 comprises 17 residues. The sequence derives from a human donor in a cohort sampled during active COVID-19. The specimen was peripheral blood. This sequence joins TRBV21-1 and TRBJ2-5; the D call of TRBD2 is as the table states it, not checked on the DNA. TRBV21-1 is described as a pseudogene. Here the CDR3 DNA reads TGTGCCAGCAGCTACCCCCGGGGGGCGAGACTCCAAGAGACCCAGTACTTC. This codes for CASSYPRGARLQETQYF.